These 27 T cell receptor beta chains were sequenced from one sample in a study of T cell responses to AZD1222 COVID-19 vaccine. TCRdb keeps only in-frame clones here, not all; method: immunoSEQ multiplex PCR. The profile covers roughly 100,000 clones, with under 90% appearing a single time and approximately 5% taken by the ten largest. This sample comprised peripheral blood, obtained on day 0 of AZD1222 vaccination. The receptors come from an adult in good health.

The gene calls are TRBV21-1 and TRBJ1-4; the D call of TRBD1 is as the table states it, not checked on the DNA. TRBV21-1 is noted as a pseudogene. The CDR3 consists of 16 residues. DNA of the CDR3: TGTGCCAGCAGCAATGGGACAGGCTATTTTAATGAAAAACTGTTTTTT. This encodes CASSNGTGYFNEKLFF.

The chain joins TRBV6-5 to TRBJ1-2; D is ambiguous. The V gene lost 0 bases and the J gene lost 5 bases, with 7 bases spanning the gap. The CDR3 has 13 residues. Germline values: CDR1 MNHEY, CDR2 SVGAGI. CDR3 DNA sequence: TGTGCCAGCAGTTACTCAGCCGGGTATGGCTACACCTTC. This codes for CASSYSAGYGYTF.

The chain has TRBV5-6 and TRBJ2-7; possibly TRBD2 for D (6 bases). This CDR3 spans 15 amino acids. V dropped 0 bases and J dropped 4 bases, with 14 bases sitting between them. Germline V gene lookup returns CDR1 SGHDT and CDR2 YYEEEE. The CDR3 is CASSLERGALYEQYF. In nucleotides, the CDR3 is TGTGCCAGCAGCTTGGAGCGCGGGGCCCTTTACGAGCAGTACTTC.

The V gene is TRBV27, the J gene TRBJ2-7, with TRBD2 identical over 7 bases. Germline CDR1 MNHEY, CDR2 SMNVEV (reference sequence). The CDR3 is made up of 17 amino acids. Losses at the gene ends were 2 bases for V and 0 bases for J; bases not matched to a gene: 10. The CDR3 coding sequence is TGTGCCAGCAGTTTAGGTAGCGCGGGGGTAGGCTCCTACGAGCAGTACTTC. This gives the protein CASSLGSAGVGSYEQYF.

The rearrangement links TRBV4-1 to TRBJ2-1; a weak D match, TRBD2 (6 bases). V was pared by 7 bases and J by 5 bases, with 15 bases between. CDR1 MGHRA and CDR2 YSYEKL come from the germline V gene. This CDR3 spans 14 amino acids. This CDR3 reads CASMRGGRDNEQFF. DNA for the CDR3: TGCGCCAGCATGCGGGGCGGCAGGGACAATGAGCAGTTCTTC.

The CDR3 coding sequence is TGTGCCAGCAGCCTCCGGGAGGACAGCTCCTATAATTCACCCCTCCACTTT. It is translated as CASSLREDSSYNSPLHF. This sequence joins TRBV21-1 and TRBJ1-6. TRBV21-1 is labeled a pseudogene. This CDR3 has 17 residues.

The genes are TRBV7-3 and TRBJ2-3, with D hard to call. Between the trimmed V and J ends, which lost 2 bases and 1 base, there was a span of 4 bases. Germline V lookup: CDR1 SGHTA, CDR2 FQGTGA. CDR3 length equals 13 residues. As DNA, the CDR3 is TGTGCCAGCAGCTTATATCGCACAGATACGCAGTATTTT. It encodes CASSLYRTDTQYF.

Written as DNA, the CDR3 is TGTGCCAGCAGCGCCGTGGACAGGAGAACCTCCTACGAGCAGTACTTC. This sequence encodes CASSAVDRRTSYEQYF. The chain uses TRBV7-9 and TRBJ2-7, with TRBD1 matching 7 bases. Per the germline V gene, CDR1 is SEHNR and CDR2 is FQNEAQ (reference sequence). The ends lost 5 bases at V and 0 bases at J; junction bases unmatched: 10. The CDR3 is 16 residues long. Based on the CDR3 plus reference TRBV7-9 and TRBJ2-7, the full variable domain is DTGVSQNPRHKITKRGQNVTFRCDPISEHNRLYWYRQTLGQGPEFLTYFQNEAQLEKSRLLSDRFSAERPKGSFSTLEIQRTEQGDSAMYLCASSAVDRRTSYEQYFGPGTRLTVT.

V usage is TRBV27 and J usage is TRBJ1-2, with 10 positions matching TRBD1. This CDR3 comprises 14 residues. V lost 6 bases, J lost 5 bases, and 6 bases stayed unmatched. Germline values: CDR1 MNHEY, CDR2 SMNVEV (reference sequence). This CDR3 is CASSPDRGGYGYTF. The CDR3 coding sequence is TGTGCCAGCAGCCCGGACAGGGGGGGTTATGGCTACACCTTC.

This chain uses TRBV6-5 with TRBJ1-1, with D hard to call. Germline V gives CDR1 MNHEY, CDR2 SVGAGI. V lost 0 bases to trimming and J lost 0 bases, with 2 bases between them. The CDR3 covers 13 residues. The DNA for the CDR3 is TGTGCCAGCAGTTACTCAGTGAACACTGAAGCTTTCTTT. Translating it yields CASSYSVNTEAFF.

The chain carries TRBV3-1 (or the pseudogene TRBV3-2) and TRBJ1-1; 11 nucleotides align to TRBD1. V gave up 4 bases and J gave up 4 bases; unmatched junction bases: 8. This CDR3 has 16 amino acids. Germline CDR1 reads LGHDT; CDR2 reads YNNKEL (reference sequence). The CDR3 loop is CASSLKGQGVGTEAFF. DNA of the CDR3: TGTGCCAGCAGCCTGAAGGGACAGGGGGTCGGCACTGAAGCTTTCTTT.

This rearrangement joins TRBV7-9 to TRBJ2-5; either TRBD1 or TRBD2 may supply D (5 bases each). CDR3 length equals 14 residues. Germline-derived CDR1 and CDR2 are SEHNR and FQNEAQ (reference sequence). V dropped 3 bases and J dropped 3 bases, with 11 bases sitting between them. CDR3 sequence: CASSFPGPKETQYF. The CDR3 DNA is TGTGCCAGCAGCTTCCCGGGGCCTAAAGAGACCCAGTACTTC.

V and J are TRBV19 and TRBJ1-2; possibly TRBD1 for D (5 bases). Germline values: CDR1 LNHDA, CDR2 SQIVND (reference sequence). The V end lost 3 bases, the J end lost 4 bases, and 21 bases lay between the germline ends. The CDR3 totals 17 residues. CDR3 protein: CASSIFSQGRLSYGYTF. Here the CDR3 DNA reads TGTGCCAGTAGTATTTTCTCTCAGGGACGCCTCTCCTATGGCTACACCTTC.

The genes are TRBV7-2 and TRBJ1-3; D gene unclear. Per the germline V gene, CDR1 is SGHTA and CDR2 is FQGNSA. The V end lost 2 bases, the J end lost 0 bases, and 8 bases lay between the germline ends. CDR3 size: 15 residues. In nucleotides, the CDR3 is TGTGCCAGCAGCTTAAGCGCCGACTCTGGAAACACCATATATTTT. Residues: CASSLSADSGNTIYF.

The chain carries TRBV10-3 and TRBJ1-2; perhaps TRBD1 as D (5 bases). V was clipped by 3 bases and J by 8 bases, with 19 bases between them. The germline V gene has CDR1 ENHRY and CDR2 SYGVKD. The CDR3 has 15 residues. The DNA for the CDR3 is TGTGCCATCAGTGACGTGGCAGGGAAGGAGGAGGGCTACACCTTC. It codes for CAISDVAGKEEGYTF.

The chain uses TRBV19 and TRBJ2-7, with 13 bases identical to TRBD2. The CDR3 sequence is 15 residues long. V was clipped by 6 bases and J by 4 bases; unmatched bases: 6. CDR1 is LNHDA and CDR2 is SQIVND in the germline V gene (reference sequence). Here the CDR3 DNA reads TGTGCCAGTAGGGTGTCGACTAGCGGGAGGTACGAGCAGTACTTC. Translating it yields CASRVSTSGRYEQYF.

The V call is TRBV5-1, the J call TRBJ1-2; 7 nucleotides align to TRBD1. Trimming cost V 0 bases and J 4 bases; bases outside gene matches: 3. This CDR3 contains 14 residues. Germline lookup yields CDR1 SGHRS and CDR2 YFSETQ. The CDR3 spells CASSLGQGGYGYTF. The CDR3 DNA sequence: TGCGCCAGCAGCTTGGGACAGGGCGGCTATGGCTACACCTTC.

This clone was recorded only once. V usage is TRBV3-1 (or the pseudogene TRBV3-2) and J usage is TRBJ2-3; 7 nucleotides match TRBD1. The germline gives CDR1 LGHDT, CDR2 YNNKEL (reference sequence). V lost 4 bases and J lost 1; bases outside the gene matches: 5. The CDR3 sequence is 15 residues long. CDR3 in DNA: TGTGCCAGCAGCCCCGGACAGGACCGCACAGATACGCAGTATTTT. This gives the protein CASSPGQDRTDTQYF.

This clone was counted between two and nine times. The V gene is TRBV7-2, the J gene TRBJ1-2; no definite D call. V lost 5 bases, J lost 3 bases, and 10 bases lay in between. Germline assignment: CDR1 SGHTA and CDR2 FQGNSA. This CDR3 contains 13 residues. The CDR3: CASSTYTDYGYTF. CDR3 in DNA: TGTGCCAGCAGCACTTACACGGACTATGGCTACACCTTC.

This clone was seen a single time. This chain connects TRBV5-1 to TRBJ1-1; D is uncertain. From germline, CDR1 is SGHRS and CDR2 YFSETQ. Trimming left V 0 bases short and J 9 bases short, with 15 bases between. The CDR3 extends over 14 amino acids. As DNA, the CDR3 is TGCGCCAGCAGCTTGGGTACGGATAGTTTTAAAGCTTTCTTT. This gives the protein CASSLGTDSFKAFF. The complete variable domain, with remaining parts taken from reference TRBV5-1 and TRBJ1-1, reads KAGVTQTPRYLIKTRGQQVTLSCSPISGHRSVSWYQQTPGQGLQFLFEYFSETQRNKGNFPGRFSGRQFSNSRSEMNVSTLELGDSALYLCASSLGTDSFKAFFGQGTRLTVV.

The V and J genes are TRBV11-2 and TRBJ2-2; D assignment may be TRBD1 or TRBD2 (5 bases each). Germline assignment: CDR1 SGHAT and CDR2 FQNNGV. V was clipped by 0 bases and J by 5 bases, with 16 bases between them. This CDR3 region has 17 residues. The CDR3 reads CASSLDGDLVKTGELFF. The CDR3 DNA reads TGTGCCAGCAGCTTAGATGGGGACCTGGTTAAGACCGGGGAGCTGTTTTTT.

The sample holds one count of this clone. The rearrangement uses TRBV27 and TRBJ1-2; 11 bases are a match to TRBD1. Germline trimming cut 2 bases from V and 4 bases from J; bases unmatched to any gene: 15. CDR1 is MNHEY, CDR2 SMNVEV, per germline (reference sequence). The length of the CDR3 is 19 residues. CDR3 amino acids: CASSLEPQGGTGGIYGYTF. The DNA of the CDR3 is TGTGCCAGCAGTTTAGAACCCCAAGGCGGGACAGGGGGAATCTATGGCTACACCTTC.

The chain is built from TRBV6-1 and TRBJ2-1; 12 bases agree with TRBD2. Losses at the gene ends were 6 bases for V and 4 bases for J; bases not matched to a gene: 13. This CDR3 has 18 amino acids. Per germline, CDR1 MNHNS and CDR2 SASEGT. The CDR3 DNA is TGTGCCAGCAGCGAATTCGGGCTAGCGGGGGGGACTTACAATGAGCAGTTCTTC. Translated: CASSEFGLAGGTYNEQFF.

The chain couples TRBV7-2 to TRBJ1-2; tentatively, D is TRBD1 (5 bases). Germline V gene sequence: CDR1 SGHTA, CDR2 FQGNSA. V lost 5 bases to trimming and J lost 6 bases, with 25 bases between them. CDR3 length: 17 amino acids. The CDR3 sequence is CASSPPDGDFRRDGYTF. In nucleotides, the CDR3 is TGTGCCAGCAGCCCGCCAGACGGGGACTTCCGGAGGGATGGCTACACCTTC.

The CDR3 loop reads CASSPQGFAWAFF. DNA for the CDR3: TGTGCCAGCAGTCCACAGGGATTCGCTTGGGCTTTCTTT. This rearrangement joins TRBV6-5 to TRBJ1-1, with D maybe TRBD1 (6 bases). The germline gives CDR1 MNHEY, CDR2 SVGAGI. The CDR3 consists of 13 residues. V lost 5 bases and J lost 11, with 18 bases in between.

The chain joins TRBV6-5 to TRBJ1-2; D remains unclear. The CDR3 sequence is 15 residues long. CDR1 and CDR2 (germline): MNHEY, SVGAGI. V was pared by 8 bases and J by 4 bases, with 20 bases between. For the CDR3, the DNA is TGTGCCAGCCGCGCCGGGCCGACGACGGTCTATGGCTACACCTTC. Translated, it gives CASRAGPTTVYGYTF.

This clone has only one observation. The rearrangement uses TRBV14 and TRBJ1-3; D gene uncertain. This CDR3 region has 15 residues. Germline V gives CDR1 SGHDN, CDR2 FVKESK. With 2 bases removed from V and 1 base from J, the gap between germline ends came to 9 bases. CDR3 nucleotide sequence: TGTGCCAGCAGCCAATTCAGAATTTCTGGAAACACCATATATTTT. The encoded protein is CASSQFRISGNTIYF.